What follows is one TCR beta chain and its context. This record belongs to a study of blood T cell repertoires in COVID-19. CDR1 is SGHDT, CDR2 YYEEEE, per germline. The CDR3 loop spans 15 amino acids. The ends were cut back, 4 bases at V and 2 bases at J, with 14 bases in the middle. The method was immunoSEQ multiplex PCR; TCRdb's version includes in-frame clones alone and lacks a portion of them. The table records under 50,000 clones, roughly 90% of them present only once. The sample was peripheral blood. V gene TRBV5-6 combines with J gene TRBJ2-3; a weak D match, TRBD2 (5 bases). The receptor's source is a human donor in a cohort sampled during active COVID-19. CDR3 sequence reads: CASSLRRRNTDTQYF. The CDR3 DNA reads as TGTGCCAGCAGCCTTCGGAGGAGGAACACAGATACGCAGTATTTT.